This TCR beta chain was recovered during a study of T-cell memory formation after mild COVID-19. With constant-segment primers, 5'RACE yielded cDNA libraries of TCR alpha and TCR beta that carried sample barcodes and UMIs. TCRdb re-called the 5' RACE reads through MiXCR, storing one row per CDR3 protein. The table records roughly 370,000 distinct CDR3 sequences, 15% to 20% of them present only once. Overall study findings and caveats: Contracting CD4+ clones sat mainly in CM and EM; CD8+ in EMRA. Whether second-wave clones peaking at day 37 were SARS-CoV-2 specific went unconfirmed. The study found balanced CD4/CD8 in clones contracting day 15 to 85 and a CD4+ lean in later expanders.

CDR1 and CDR2 from the germline V gene are SGHKS and YYEKEE (reference sequence). V lost 0 bases and J 10 bases, leaving 11 bases between the germline ends. The CDR3 consists of 14 residues. This clonotype was observed a few times. The antigen remains unidentified. The origin of this receptor is a man aged 18 to 30 who had mild COVID-19 (a few samples of this study predate the infection). Cell type and time point are not known. The chain recombines TRBV5-5 with TRBJ1-6, with D uncertain. Material for sequencing was PBMCs or a T cell subset sorted from them (not recorded which). The DNA for the CDR3 is TGTGCCAGCAGCTTGGTGATAGTTGGGTCACCCCTCCACTTT. Translated: CASSLVIVGSPLHF. The full variable domain, its missing parts supplied by reference TRBV5-5 and TRBJ1-6, is DAGVTQSPTHLIKTRGQQVTLRCSPISGHKSVSWYQQVLGQGPQFIFQYYEKEERGRGNFPDRFSARQFPNYSSELNVNALLLGDSALYLCASSLVIVGSPLHFGNGTRLTVT.